This TCR beta chain is from a study of regulatory T cells in long-lasting Graves disease. Time point here: newly diagnosed GD, antithyroid drugs for less than 3 months. Making the TCR library involved RNA that had been extracted from PBMCs. Researchers made TCR beta libraries by using iRepertoire HTBI primers and running Arm-PCR on CDR3 regions. TCRdb re-analysed the multiplex PCR reads in MiXCR, keeping a single row per CDR3 protein. This sample has roughly 520,000 distinct CDR3 sequences, with more than 10% found just once. The CDR3 totals 16 residues. The germline V gene has CDR1 SGHTA and CDR2 FQGNSA. Between the trimmed V and J ends, which lost 2 bases and 7 bases, there was a span of 17 bases. This sample was also put to use in a study of T cells in Graves' hyperthyroidism and ophthalmopathy. As that study records: No progression to ophthalmopathy during 18 months of follow-up defined stable disease.

Specimen: peripheral blood mononuclear cells (PBMCs), collected at new diagnosis, from a patient treated with antithyroid drugs. The sequence was collected from a woman aged 25 to 45 with Graves disease. This sequence joins TRBV7-2 and TRBJ2-2; possible D gene TRBD2, 5 bases. In DNA, the CDR3 is TGTGCCAGCAGCTTAAGCCTGGAGTTCGGGAACGGGGAGCTGTTTTTT. Translating gives CASSLSLEFGNGELFF.